The 30 T cell receptor beta chains listed next were all sequenced from one sample in a study of early T cells in non-severe SARS-CoV-2 infection. TCRdb re-analysed the 5' RACE reads in MiXCR, keeping a single row per CDR3 protein. Of about 29,000 distinct CDR3 sequences in the sample, 4.4% were seen once. Sequenced material: whole blood. These receptors came from an adult who was a healthcare worker with PCR-confirmed SARS-CoV-2 infection or an uninfected control (not recorded which).

This clonotype was seen at least ten times. The V gene is TRBV29-1, the J gene TRBJ2-2; D remains unclear. Per germline, CDR1 SQVTM and CDR2 ANQGSEA. Trimming took 0 bases from V and 4 from J, leaving 12 bases between them. The CDR3 has 15 residues. The CDR3 DNA follows: TGCAGCGTTGAAGATCTAACCCGCGGCACCGGGGAGCTGTTTTTT. It is translated as CSVEDLTRGTGELFF.

This clonotype ranks as medium-sized. The CDR3 bases are TGCGCCAGCAGCCAGCAGGACAGGGGTTTCGGCGATACGCAGTATTTT. Translated: CASSQQDRGFGDTQYF. The V call is TRBV4-3, the J call TRBJ2-3; 9 positions agree with TRBD1. Germline V gives CDR1 LGHNA, CDR2 YSLEER. Germline trimming cut 3 bases from V and 6 bases from J; bases unmatched to any gene: 10. The CDR3 loop spans 16 amino acids.

This clonotype was counted many times. The chain combines TRBV20-1 with TRBJ2-1; D unclear. This CDR3 is 13 amino acids long. V was pared by 4 bases and J by 0 bases, with 7 bases between. Germline V gives CDR1 DFQATT, CDR2 SNEGSKA (reference sequence). CDR3 bases: TGCAGTGCTACCCCGGGCTCCTACAATGAGCAGTTCTTC. Encoded protein: CSATPGSYNEQFF.

This sequence joins TRBV5-1 and TRBJ1-2, with D perhaps TRBD1 (5 bases). This CDR3 is 14 amino acids long. Trimming removed 4 bases at V and 4 bases at J, with 14 bases between. CDR1 is SGHRS, CDR2 YFSETQ, per germline. CDR3 DNA sequence: TGCGCCAGCAGCGACGGACACGCAGTCTATGGCTACACCTTC. Encoded protein: CASSDGHAVYGYTF.

This clonotype was picked up many times. V and J are TRBV2 and TRBJ2-2; D call uncertain. The CDR3 is 15 residues long. In germline, CDR1 is SNHLY, CDR2 FYNNEI. V was clipped by 0 bases and J by 7 bases, with 12 bases between them. The CDR3 sequence: CASSEALSPLGELFF. DNA of the CDR3: TGTGCCAGCAGTGAAGCTTTAAGTCCGCTCGGGGAGCTGTTTTTT.

This clonotype occurred many times. The V and J genes are TRBV6-2 or TRBV6-3 and TRBJ2-3; 8 nucleotides agree with TRBD1. Germline V lookup: CDR1 MNHEY, CDR2 SVGEGT. The CDR3 totals 15 residues. J gave up 5 bases and V 0 bases, and 4 bases lay outside the gene matches. CDR3 in amino acids: CASSYSTGVRDTQYF. The DNA of the CDR3 is TGTGCCAGCAGTTACTCGACAGGGGTTAGAGATACGCAGTATTTT.

In its sample, this clonotype was seen many times. V and J are TRBV4-1 and TRBJ2-1; 8 nucleotides align to TRBD2. V shed 4 bases and J 0 bases; nucleotides not matched to a gene: 8. The CDR3 consists of 17 residues. Per germline, CDR1 MGHRA and CDR2 YSYEKL. The CDR3 loop is CASSLSGVGYSYNEQFF. The CDR3 DNA sequence: TGCGCCAGCAGCCTTAGCGGGGTGGGGTACTCCTACAATGAGCAGTTCTTC.

In its sample, this clonotype ranks as medium-sized. CDR3 bases: TGCAGTGCTAGAGATCTAAGCGGCCAAAACAATGAGCAGTTCTTC. Encoded protein: CSARDLSGQNNEQFF. The rearrangement joins TRBV20-1 to TRBJ2-1; D possibly corresponds to TRBD2 (5 bases). Germline V gives CDR1 DFQATT, CDR2 SNEGSKA (reference sequence). The CDR3 length is 15 residues. V dropped 0 bases and J dropped 5 bases, with 14 bases sitting between them.

This clonotype has ten or more counts. The chain uses TRBV28 and TRBJ2-7; D possibly corresponds to TRBD1 (6 bases). Germline V gene sequence: CDR1 MDHEN, CDR2 SYDVKM. The CDR3 contains 14 residues. Trimming stripped 5 bases from V and 3 bases from J, with 14 bases between. For the CDR3, the DNA is TGTGCCAGCAGTAACTTACAGGGCTTCTACGAGCAGTACTTC. Translating it yields CASSNLQGFYEQYF.

There are many counts of this clonotype. The chain has TRBV19 and TRBJ2-1, with D possibly matching TRBD1 (6 bases). Trimming took off 8 bases at V and 6 bases at J, with 14 bases between the two ends. This CDR3 region has 13 residues. Germline CDR1 reads LNHDA; CDR2 reads SQIVND (reference sequence). The CDR3, as DNA: TGTGCCAGTCAGGGGTTGGGGCCCAATGAGCAGTTCTTC. This gives the protein CASQGLGPNEQFF.

This clonotype was observed a few times. The chain couples TRBV14 to TRBJ2-1; D tentatively fits TRBD1 or TRBD2 (5 bases each). The length of the CDR3 is 11 residues. Germline V gene data show CDR1 as SGHDN and CDR2 as FVKESK. Trimming stripped 2 bases from V and 12 bases from J, with 8 bases between. The CDR3 nucleotides are TGTGCCAGCAGCCAAATTGGGACGCAGTTCTTC. Translated, it gives CASSQIGTQFF.

This clonotype was seen ten or more times. This sequence joins TRBV6-5 and TRBJ2-4, with 11 bases identical to TRBD2. Per germline, CDR1 MNHEY and CDR2 SVGAGI. J lost 2 bases, V lost 5 bases, and 2 bases had no gene match. The CDR3 totals 15 residues. CDR3 region: CASSLAGGTKNIQYF. The CDR3, as DNA: TGTGCCAGCAGTCTAGCGGGAGGAACCAAAAACATTCAGTACTTC.

This clonotype was seen repeatedly, ten times or more. The chain uses TRBV6-2 or TRBV6-3 and TRBJ2-1; 7 bases agree with TRBD1. Losses at the gene ends were 0 bases for V and 4 bases for J; bases not matched to a gene: 3. CDR3 length equals 15 residues. Germline loops: CDR1 MNHEY, CDR2 SVGEGT. The CDR3 nucleotides are TGTGCCAGCAGTTACTCAGGGGGCCGGTACAATGAGCAGTTCTTC. This codes for CASSYSGGRYNEQFF.

This clonotype was counted ten times or more. The rearrangement joins TRBV11-3 to TRBJ2-2; D gene uncertain. The V gene lost 4 bases and the J gene lost 1 base, with 7 bases spanning the gap. The CDR3 consists of 14 residues. In germline, CDR1 is SGHNT, CDR2 YENEEA. The CDR3 DNA sequence: TGTGCCAGCAGCTCCGGCCGGAACACCGGGGAGCTGTTTTTT. Protein product: CASSSGRNTGELFF.

As regards this clonotype: A read error may be the cause here, since a much bigger clone is one base away. The chain uses TRBV10-2 and TRBJ2-3; the D call may be TRBD1 or TRBD2 (6 bases each). The CDR3 spans 14 residues. Germline values: CDR1 WSHSY, CDR2 SAAADI. CDR3 sequence (DNA): TGCACCAGCAGTGATGGGGGGCTGACAGATACGCAGTATTTT. This codes for CTSSDGGLTDTQYF.

The rearrangement links TRBV29-1 to TRBJ2-7, with D maybe TRBD1 (5 bases). The CDR3 loop spans 14 amino acids. Germline V gives CDR1 SQVTM, CDR2 ANQGSEA. Deletions cut 4 bases from V and 2 bases from J, with 15 bases between. CDR3 DNA: TGCAGCGTTGGGGTCCTGACAGATACCTACGAGCAGTACTTC. Its translation is CSVGVLTDTYEQYF.

This clonotype was seen ten or more times. The chain recombines TRBV11-2 with TRBJ2-7, with D hard to call. The germline V and J ends were trimmed by 0 bases and 4 bases, with 10 bases remaining between them. CDR1 and CDR2 from the germline V gene are SGHAT and FQNNGV. There are 14 residues in the CDR3. The chain's CDR3 is CASSLDLRLYEQYV. The CDR3 DNA reads as TGTGCCAGCAGCTTAGACTTGAGGTTGTACGAGCAGTACGTC.

This clonotype occurred many times. The CDR3 coding sequence is TGTGCCAGTAGTGCCGAGGGGAGGACCGGGGAGCTGTTTTTT. This encodes CASSAEGRTGELFF. The rearrangement uses TRBV19 and TRBJ2-2, with D perhaps TRBD2 (6 bases). The germline V gene has CDR1 LNHDA and CDR2 SQIVND (reference sequence). There are 14 residues in the CDR3. V gave up 5 bases and J gave up 5 bases, with 12 bases separating them.

In this sample, this clonotype turned up once. The J gene is TRBJ1-6, the V gene TRBV4-2; 10 bases line up with TRBD1. Germline loops: CDR1 LGHNA, CDR2 YNFKEQ. With V trimmed by 4 bases and J by 8 bases, 5 bases remained unmatched. The CDR3 consists of 15 residues. The CDR3 reads CASSLTGTGDSPLHF. The CDR3 region has the DNA TGTGCCAGCAGCCTCACCGGGACAGGGGATTCACCCCTCCACTTT.

This clonotype was recorded at least ten times. One end of the junction does not line up with germline, which may come from a read error. The J gene is TRBJ2-1, the V gene TRBV5-4; 7 bases line up with TRBD2. In germline, CDR1 is SGHNT, CDR2 YYREEE (reference sequence). CDR3 size: 15 residues. The CDR3 region is CASRLGRGNYNEQFF. DNA of the CDR3: TGTGCCAGCAGGTTGGGGCGGGGGAACTACAATGAGCAGTTCTTC.

V and J are TRBV24-1 and TRBJ2-3, with TRBD2 identical over 9 bases. This CDR3 has 14 amino acids. V lost 3 bases to trimming and J lost 5 bases; unmatched junction nucleotides: 2. In germline, CDR1 is KGHDR, CDR2 SFDVKD. CDR3 in DNA: TGTGCCACCAGTGATCAGCGGGAGGTAGATACGCAGTATTTT. This sequence encodes CATSDQREVDTQYF.

This clonotype was observed many times. The gene calls are TRBV7-3 and TRBJ2-1; possible D gene TRBD2, 6 bases. CDR3 length equals 16 residues. Germline-derived CDR1 and CDR2 are SGHTA and FQGTGA. Trimming left V 5 bases short and J 9 bases short, with 23 bases between. The CDR3: CASSQGGTSLGGEQFF. The CDR3 coding sequence is TGTGCCAGCAGCCAGGGAGGTACTAGCTTAGGTGGTGAGCAGTTCTTC.

This clonotype turned up a few times. The chain uses TRBV6-5 and TRBJ2-1; 10 bases are shared with TRBD2. From germline, CDR1 is MNHEY and CDR2 SVGAGI. V lost 5 bases, J lost 3 bases, and 7 bases stayed unmatched. The CDR3 extends over 16 amino acids. CDR3 loop: CASSPFTSGNYNEQFF. The DNA for the CDR3 is TGTGCCAGCAGTCCCTTTACTAGCGGGAACTACAATGAGCAGTTCTTC.

This clonotype was detected ten times or more. The rearrangement joins TRBV12-3 or TRBV12-4 to TRBJ1-1; the D is unclear. V lost 2 bases, J lost 3 bases, and 10 bases lay in between. The CDR3 loop spans 14 amino acids. The CDR3 nucleotides are TGTGCCAGCAGTTTAACGAATAGGGACACTGAAGCTTTCTTT. This sequence encodes CASSLTNRDTEAFF.

This clonotype was detected many times. The chain uses TRBV3-1 and TRBJ2-1, with TRBD2 matching over 7 bases. CDR3 length equals 18 residues. The germline V gene encodes CDR1 LGHDT and CDR2 YNNKEL (reference sequence). The V and J ends lost 2 bases and 6 bases, in that order; junction bases with no gene match: 16. CDR3 coding DNA: TGTGCCAGCAGCCAATGGGGAACGATTGGCGGGAGCGTCAATGAGCAGTTCTTC. This encodes CASSQWGTIGGSVNEQFF.

This clonotype was counted ten times or more. The rearrangement links TRBV25-1 to TRBJ2-1; 9 bases fit TRBD1. Germline values: CDR1 MGHDK, CDR2 SYGVNS. This CDR3 is 14 amino acids long. The J segment lost 5 bases and the V segment lost 8 bases, leaving 7 bases of the junction unmatched. The CDR3, as DNA: TGTGCCAGCCGCCGGGACAGGGTAAACAATGAGCAGTTCTTC. The encoded protein is CASRRDRVNNEQFF.

This clonotype showed up many times. This chain joins TRBV7-2 and TRBJ2-1; no reliable D call. The CDR3 loop spans 14 amino acids. Trimming took 0 bases from V and 9 from J, leaving 12 bases between them. CDR1 and CDR2 (germline): SGHTA, FQGNSA. The CDR3 loop reads CASSLAAATTEQFF. For the CDR3, the DNA is TGTGCCAGCAGCTTAGCGGCGGCGACGACTGAGCAGTTCTTC.

This clonotype was counted many times. This chain joins TRBV7-2 and TRBJ1-4; D remains ambiguous. Trimming removed 1 base at V and 8 bases at J, with 11 bases between. Germline V gene lookup returns CDR1 SGHTA and CDR2 FQGNSA. CDR3 length: 14 residues. The CDR3: CASSLGYSEEKLFF. CDR3 DNA sequence: TGTGCCAGCAGCTTAGGCTATTCGGAGGAAAAACTGTTTTTT.

This clonotype showed up many times. The chain is built from TRBV6-4 and TRBJ2-3, with a tentative D call TRBD2 (6 bases). The V gene's germline CDR1 is MRHNA and CDR2 SNTAGT. V was pared by 0 bases and J by 4 bases, with 8 bases between. The CDR3 is 14 residues long. The DNA of the CDR3 is TGTGCCAGCAGTGACTCAGGGGAGGCAGATACGCAGTATTTT. It yields the protein CASSDSGEADTQYF.

At least ten counts were recorded for this clonotype. The chain links TRBV20-1 to TRBJ2-7, with TRBD1 as a possible D gene (6 bases). Germline V gives CDR1 DFQATT, CDR2 SNEGSKA (reference sequence). The CDR3 spans 14 residues. Trimming shortened V by 3 bases and J by 3 bases, and 15 bases separated the two germline ends. The CDR3, as DNA: TGCAGTGCTAGTACAGGGTTATCCGGCTACGAGCAGTACGTC. Protein sequence: CSASTGLSGYEQYV.